This T cell receptor (beta chain) was sequenced during a study of shared clonotypes between healthy human individuals. Points from the study as a whole: Non-shared clonotypes displayed generation probabilities falling below those of clonotypes present in all four donors. The donor pool, a small one, limited the genetic and exposure-history diversity represented.

CD4+ cells were split into CD45RA+ naive and CD45RA-negative memory subsets. Libraries were prepared by immunoSEQ multiplex PCR; TCRdb keeps only in-frame clonotypes and omits some of them. This table holds about 1 million clones, 75% to 80% found once. Details on this clone: Its antigen is unknown.

The sample was memory CD4+ T cells from PBMCs. Indicated subset: CD45RA-negative fraction. The origin of this receptor is a man aged 18-30 years in good health. Some clones in this sample may be carry-over from other donors' samples.

CDR3 sequence reads: CASSQDWVGGGLAEETQYF. DNA of the CDR3: TGCGCCAGCAGCCAAGACTGGGTAGGGGGTGGACTAGCCGAGGAGACCCAGTACTTC. This chain joins TRBV4-3 and TRBJ2-5; 8 bases align to TRBD2. Germline assignment: CDR1 LGHNA and CDR2 YSLEER. With 0 bases clipped from V and 5 bases from J, the junction kept 17 bases outside the gene matches. The CDR3 is 19 residues long.